Below are 26 T cell receptor beta chains sequenced from a single sample in a study of beta chain features in type 1 diabetes. These receptors have no identified antigens. Study-wide points: Shorter TCRB CDR3s, moderately but significantly so, marked every one of the four CD4+ subsets in Type 1 diabetes patients.

As every portion of the isolated RNA was reverse transcribed, the sequencing read expressed TCRB transcripts. Using immunoSEQ multiplex PCR, the repertoire was profiled, and TCRdb retains in-frame clones only, with some absent. The table includes 250,000 to 350,000 clones, over 11% detected once. The sample consisted of naive CD4+ T cells from blood. The origin of the receptors is a man aged 25 to 40 with type 1 diabetes.

This clone was recorded a few times. This rearrangement joins TRBV7-9 to TRBJ2-3; D might be TRBD2 (5 bases). Germline CDR1 SEHNR, CDR2 FQNEAQ (reference sequence). The ends were cut back, 8 bases at V and 6 bases at J, with 12 bases in the middle. The CDR3 extends over 12 amino acids. CDR3 in amino acids: CASDRGADTQYF. The CDR3 DNA sequence: TGTGCCAGCGACCGGGGTGCGGATACGCAGTATTTT. Based on the CDR3 plus reference TRBV7-9 and TRBJ2-3, the full variable domain is DTGVSQNPRHKITKRGQNVTFRCDPISEHNRLYWYRQTLGQGPEFLTYFQNEAQLEKSRLLSDRFSAERPKGSFSTLEIQRTEQGDSAMYLCASDRGADTQYFGPGTRLTVL.

This clone was picked up a small number of times. This sequence joins TRBV2 and TRBJ2-5; D remains unclear. V was clipped by 7 bases and J by 0 bases, with 12 bases between them. CDR3 length: 14 residues. Germline-derived CDR1 and CDR2 are SNHLY and FYNNEI. The CDR3 bases are TGTGCCAGCACAGTCTTCCGCCACCAAGAGACCCAGTACTTC. Amino acid sequence: CASTVFRHQETQYF.

The chain is built from TRBV19 and TRBJ1-2; 7 positions agree with TRBD1. The CDR3 has 13 residues. V gave up 5 bases and J gave up 2 bases; unmatched junction bases: 2. Per the germline V gene, CDR1 is LNHDA and CDR2 is SQIVND (reference sequence). DNA of the CDR3: TGTGCCAGTAGTCCGACAGGGAACTATGGCTACACCTTC. Translated, it gives CASSPTGNYGYTF.

In this sample, this clone turned up a few times. J is TRBJ1-5 and V is TRBV19, with D hard to call. The V gene lost 3 bases and the J gene lost 0 bases, with 3 bases spanning the gap. The CDR3 is 13 amino acids. Looked up from germline, CDR1 is LNHDA and CDR2 is SQIVND (reference sequence). The DNA of the CDR3 is TGTGCCAGTAGTATCAGTAGCAATCAGCCCCAGCATTTT. Its protein product is CASSISSNQPQHF.

This chain links TRBV5-4 with TRBJ2-4, with D possibly being TRBD2 (6 bases). V shed 0 bases and J shed 0 bases, with 10 bases lying between them. Germline assignment: CDR1 SGHNT and CDR2 YYREEE (reference sequence). The CDR3 length is 16 residues. CDR3 residues: CASSLDSGLAKNIQYF. The CDR3 nucleotides are TGTGCCAGCAGCTTGGATAGCGGACTAGCCAAAAACATTCAGTACTTC. Variable domain in full (rest from reference TRBV5-4 and TRBJ2-4): ETGVTQSPTHLIKTRGQQVTLRCSSQSGHNTVSWYQQALGQGPQFIFQYYREEENGRGNFPPRFSGLQFPNYSSELNVNALELDDSALYLCASSLDSGLAKNIQYFGAGTRLSVL.

This clone was picked up one time. In the same sample, other DNA sequences code for this CDR3. V and J are TRBV6-5 and TRBJ2-7, with 8 bases matching TRBD1. CDR1 and CDR2 (germline): MNHEY, SVGAGI. The ends lost 0 bases at V and 3 bases at J; junction bases unmatched: 1. The CDR3 is 14 residues long. In nucleotides, the CDR3 is TGTGCCAGCAGTTACTCCACAGGGGGCTACGAGCAGTACTTC. Translation: CASSYSTGGYEQYF.

The V gene is TRBV29-1, the J gene TRBJ1-1; D uncertain. The CDR3 has 13 residues. The germline gives CDR1 SQVTM, CDR2 ANQGSEA. V gave up 3 bases and J gave up 4 bases, with 12 bases separating them. This CDR3 is CSVEPITGTEAFF. CDR3 coding DNA: TGCAGCGTTGAGCCCATAACGGGCACTGAAGCTTTCTTT.

This clone was seen a handful of times. Additional DNA sequences in this sample encode the identical CDR3. The V and J genes are TRBV14 and TRBJ1-2; TRBD1 matches at 10 bases. Germline loops: CDR1 SGHDN, CDR2 FVKESK. This CDR3 contains 13 residues. The trim removed 3 bases at V and 5 bases at J, leaving 0 bases unmatched. Here the CDR3 DNA reads TGTGCCAGCAGCCAGGGACAGGGGTATGGCTACACCTTC. As protein: CASSQGQGYGYTF. Full variable domain (rest looked up from reference TRBV14 and TRBJ1-2): EAGVTQFPSHSVIEKGQTVTLRCDPISGHDNLYWYRRVMGKEIKFLLHFVKESKQDESGMPNNRFLAERTGGTYSTLKVQPAELEDSGVYFCASSQGQGYGYTFGSGTRLTVV.

The genes are TRBV7-2 and TRBJ2-3, with a weak D call TRBD2 (5 bases). The CDR3 totals 14 residues. Germline V gene data show CDR1 as SGHTA and CDR2 as FQGNSA. Deletions cut 5 bases from V and 1 base from J, with 10 bases between. CDR3 in amino acids: CASSQSGRTDTQYF. The CDR3, as DNA: TGTGCCAGCAGCCAAAGCGGACGCACAGATACGCAGTATTTT.

The rearrangement uses TRBV5-6 and TRBJ2-2, with D unresolved. CDR1 is SGHDT and CDR2 is YYEEEE in the germline V gene. The CDR3 has 13 residues. Trimming pared 1 base from V and 5 bases from J, leaving 6 bases between. CDR3 sequence: CASSLSPTGELFF. CDR3 bases: TGTGCCAGCAGCTTGTCCCCTACCGGGGAGCTGTTTTTT.

The chain links TRBV30 to TRBJ2-7; TRBD2 aligns across 7 bases. With 6 bases clipped from V and 2 bases from J, the junction kept 7 bases outside the gene matches. This CDR3 region has 13 residues. Germline V gene lookup returns CDR1 GTSNPN and CDR2 SVGIG (reference sequence). This chain's CDR3 is CACVGRDAYEQYF. CDR3 DNA: TGTGCCTGCGTGGGGAGGGATGCCTACGAGCAGTACTTC.

This clone was detected a few times. The chain joins TRBV29-1 to TRBJ1-5; TRBD1 matches 9 bases. The germline gives CDR1 SQVTM, CDR2 ANQGSEA. V lost 7 bases, J lost 4 bases, and 8 bases stayed unmatched. The CDR3 spans 14 residues. The CDR3 spells CSAPGTGYNQPQHF. The DNA of the CDR3 is TGCAGCGCCCCAGGGACAGGGTATAATCAGCCCCAGCATTTT.

This clone was detected a few times. The chain joins TRBV2 to TRBJ2-7; D is uncertain. The CDR3 loop spans 14 amino acids. Germline lookup yields CDR1 SNHLY and CDR2 FYNNEI. V lost 5 bases, J lost 5 bases, and 16 bases lay in between. DNA for the CDR3: TGTGCCAGCAGTAATGGGCCCTTGAGCCACGAGCAGTACTTC. Protein: CASSNGPLSHEQYF.

This clone has only a few counts. The J gene is TRBJ2-1, the V gene TRBV14, with 7 bases fitting TRBD2. Germline assignment: CDR1 SGHDN and CDR2 FVKESK. This CDR3 is built from 13 residues. V lost 1 base to trimming and J lost 12 bases; unmatched junction nucleotides: 6. Here the CDR3 reads CASSQAEGGSQFF. The CDR3, as DNA: TGTGCCAGCAGCCAAGCGGAGGGAGGGTCGCAGTTCTTC.

In its sample, this clone was seen a few times. The V gene is TRBV29-1, the J gene TRBJ2-3; 13 bases are shared with TRBD2. The CDR3 has 15 residues. From germline, CDR1 is SQVTM and CDR2 ANQGSEA. V lost 6 bases and J lost 2; bases outside the gene matches: 5. The CDR3 here is CSVSGLAGPTDTQYF. The CDR3 DNA is TGCAGCGTGTCGGGACTAGCGGGACCCACAGATACGCAGTATTTT.

This clone turned up a few times. This chain connects TRBV7-2 to TRBJ1-1, with D possibly TRBD1 on 6 matching bases. Germline V gene lookup returns CDR1 SGHTA and CDR2 FQGNSA. Between the trimmed V and J ends, which lost 1 base and 6 bases, there was a span of 15 bases. The CDR3 is 15 amino acids. The CDR3 region has the DNA TGTGCCAGCAGCTTAGGATCTGTCAGGGGTTCTGAAGCTTTCTTT. This encodes CASSLGSVRGSEAFF.

In this sample, this clone turned up a few times. The V and J genes are TRBV7-2 and TRBJ1-1, with TRBD1 matching over 12 bases. The CDR3 loop spans 15 amino acids. CDR1 and CDR2 (germline): SGHTA, FQGNSA. Trimming removed 5 bases from V and 6 bases from J; junction bases left unmatched: 7. For the CDR3, the DNA is TGTGCCAGCAGCCCGGGACAGGGGGCATACGCTGAAGCTTTCTTT. It specifies CASSPGQGAYAEAFF. The full variable domain, with the rest looked up from reference TRBV7-2 and TRBJ1-1, is GAGVSQSPSNKVTEKGKDVELRCDPISGHTALYWYRQSLGQGLEFLIYFQGNSAPDKSGLPSDRFSAERTGGSVSTLTIQRTQQEDSAVYLCASSPGQGAYAEAFFGQGTRLTVV.

The chain has TRBV27 and TRBJ1-1, with 8 bases matching TRBD1. Trimming removed 8 bases from V and 4 bases from J; junction bases left unmatched: 12. This CDR3 spans 15 amino acids. Germline CDR1 and CDR2: MNHEY and SMNVEV (reference sequence). In DNA, the CDR3 is TGTGCCAGCCCGACAGGGGAGTTCGGGAGCACTGAAGCTTTCTTT. The encoded protein is CASPTGEFGSTEAFF.

This clone showed up just a few times. The rearrangement uses TRBV19 and TRBJ1-5; D unclear. Trimming removed 4 bases from V and 4 bases from J, with 17 bases in between. The CDR3 spans 16 residues. Germline assignment: CDR1 LNHDA and CDR2 SQIVND (reference sequence). The CDR3 region is CASSTRARNSNQPQHF. In DNA form, the CDR3 reads TGTGCCAGTAGTACGAGGGCCCGAAACAGTAATCAGCCCCAGCATTTT.

CDR3 sequence (DNA): TGCGCCAGCAGCTTTACGGACAATGAGCAGTTCTTC. Encoded protein: CASSFTDNEQFF. The chain couples TRBV5-1 to TRBJ2-1; D not certain. Germline V gives CDR1 SGHRS, CDR2 YFSETQ. CDR3 size: 12 residues. V dropped 2 bases and J dropped 5 bases, with 5 bases sitting between them.

This clone was picked up a small number of times. The rearrangement uses TRBV28 and TRBJ1-1, with D unclear. The CDR3 runs 12 residues. Germline V gene lookup returns CDR1 MDHEN and CDR2 SYDVKM. Trimming removed 11 bases at V and 0 bases at J, with 10 bases between. The CDR3 is CACETLNTEAFF. CDR3 sequence (DNA): TGTGCCTGTGAAACTTTGAACACTGAAGCTTTCTTT.

The chain combines TRBV11-3 with TRBJ2-1; possibly TRBD2 for D (6 bases). CDR1 SGHNT and CDR2 YENEEA come from the germline V gene. This CDR3 contains 13 residues. The V end was cut by 7 bases, the J end by 5 bases, with 12 bases between. The CDR3 region is CASTAGLHNEQFF. In DNA form, the CDR3 reads TGTGCCAGCACAGCGGGTCTACACAATGAGCAGTTCTTC.

This clone has just a few counts. The chain links TRBV5-1 to TRBJ2-5; a possible D gene is TRBD2 (6 bases). Germline-derived CDR1 and CDR2 are SGHRS and YFSETQ. Trimming shortened V by 1 base and J by 0 bases, and 7 bases separated the two germline ends. This CDR3 has 14 residues. The CDR3 loop is CASSLSGHQETQYF. CDR3 in DNA: TGCGCCAGCAGCTTGAGCGGGCACCAAGAGACCCAGTACTTC.

This clone appeared a few times. This sequence joins TRBV7-2 and TRBJ2-1; TRBD1 matches 7 bases. The CDR3 is made up of 14 amino acids. V was pared by 4 bases and J by 6 bases, with 6 bases of the junction left unmatched. Germline CDR1 is SGHTA and CDR2 is FQGNSA. In DNA, the CDR3 is TGTGCCAGCAGCTCAGGACAGGCAGCCAATGAGCAGTTCTTC. It is translated as CASSSGQAANEQFF.

The chain is built from TRBV5-1 and TRBJ2-1, with D maybe TRBD1 (6 bases). V lost 3 bases and J 7 bases, leaving 20 bases between the germline ends. The germline gives CDR1 SGHRS, CDR2 YFSETQ. The CDR3 totals 16 residues. CDR3 nucleotides: TGCGCCAGCAGCTCAACTCCTGGGGGCGCGGAGAATGAGCAGTTCTTC. Translation gives CASSSTPGGAENEQFF.

The gene calls are TRBV9 and TRBJ1-1, with a weak D call TRBD1 (5 bases). Trimming cost V 4 bases and J 0 bases, with 10 bases left between them. The CDR3 is 14 amino acids. The germline V gene has CDR1 SGDLS and CDR2 YYNGEE. CDR3 protein: CASSTRQMNTEAFF. Here the CDR3 DNA reads TGTGCCAGCAGCACCCGACAGATGAACACTGAAGCTTTCTTT.